The next 7 T cell receptor beta chains were all read from a single sample in a study of shared clonotypes between healthy human individuals (dated by TCRdb to 2018 to 2020). CD8 naive samples were obtained by positive selection for CCR7 among CD45RO-negative cells, yielding a CD45RA+CCR7+ population from which TemRA cells were excluded. Library preparation employed the immunoSEQ multiplex PCR assay. This immuneACCESS table, as held by TCRdb, lists in-frame sequences with V and J called but not all clones. Of the missing ones, under half trace to an unresolved V gene in checked studies; the others have no known cause. This sample comprises millions of clones, 85% to 95% of them detected only once. The ten largest clones capture roughly 1% of the sample. The sequencing sample was made of naive CD8+ T cells sorted from blood. What the cell subset or site label conveys for this sample: CD45RA+CCR7+. These receptors came from a young man in good health.

With respect to this clone: One junction end does not reproduce the germline sequence, and a read error may be involved. The V gene is TRBV13, the J gene TRBJ2-5; 7 bases align to TRBD2. The V gene's germline CDR1 is PRHDT and CDR2 FYEKMQ (reference sequence). CDR3 size: 14 residues. CDR3 sequence: CASSIGLDQETQYF. The CDR3 nucleotides are TGTGCCAGCAGCATAGGACTAGACCAAGAGACCCAGTACTTC.

The chain links TRBV28 to TRBJ1-5; no definite D call. The CDR3 totals 18 residues. CDR1 is MDHEN and CDR2 is SYDVKM in the germline V gene. Trimming pared 4 bases from V and 0 bases from J, leaving 19 bases between. CDR3 loop: CASSYTPDLTHSNQPQHF. CDR3 nucleotide sequence: TGTGCCAGCAGTTACACCCCCGACTTGACCCATAGCAATCAGCCCCAGCATTTT.

The chain employs TRBV7-9 and TRBJ2-2, with TRBD2 matching over 13 bases. The CDR3 sequence is 14 residues long. After removal of 7 bases from V and 6 bases from J, the junction contained 2 bases not matched to a gene. Per the germline V gene, CDR1 is SEHNR and CDR2 is FQNEAQ (reference sequence). The CDR3 here is CASMGTSGAGELFF. Here the CDR3 DNA reads TGTGCCAGCATGGGGACTAGCGGGGCCGGGGAGCTGTTTTTT.

V gene TRBV5-1 combines with J gene TRBJ1-1; the D is unclear. The CDR3 totals 13 residues. V lost 7 bases and J 3 bases, leaving 13 bases between the germline ends. Germline CDR1 is SGHRS and CDR2 is YFSETQ. This CDR3 reads CASGSTGYTEAFF. CDR3 bases: TGCGCCAGCGGGTCGACGGGGTACACTGAAGCTTTCTTT.

The rearrangement joins TRBV29-1 to TRBJ2-1; 13 bases fit TRBD2. Germline V gene sequence: CDR1 SQVTM, CDR2 ANQGSEA. Trimming removed 6 bases from V and 2 bases from J; junction bases left unmatched: 1. This CDR3 has 14 amino acids. CDR3 nucleotides: TGCAGCGTCGGACTAGCGGGGGCCTACAATGAGCAGTTCTTC. It is translated as CSVGLAGAYNEQFF.

V usage is TRBV5-1 and J usage is TRBJ2-1; 11 bases align to TRBD2. The CDR3 is 19 amino acids. J was trimmed by 6 bases and V by 4 bases; bases with no gene match: 18. From germline, CDR1 is SGHRS and CDR2 YFSETQ. CDR3 amino acids: CASSPKILTSGSVSNEQFF. The CDR3 coding sequence is TGCGCCAGCAGCCCAAAAATACTAACTAGCGGGAGCGTTTCCAATGAGCAGTTCTTC.

The CDR3 is CASSPPPGTGYNEQFF. As DNA, the CDR3 is TGCGCCAGCAGCCCCCCACCCGGGACAGGCTACAATGAGCAGTTCTTC. The chain has TRBV4-1 and TRBJ2-1; 8 bases map to TRBD1. Looked up from germline, CDR1 is MGHRA and CDR2 is YSYEKL. Trimming took 4 bases from V and 3 from J; bases not matched to a gene: 8. The CDR3 totals 16 residues.